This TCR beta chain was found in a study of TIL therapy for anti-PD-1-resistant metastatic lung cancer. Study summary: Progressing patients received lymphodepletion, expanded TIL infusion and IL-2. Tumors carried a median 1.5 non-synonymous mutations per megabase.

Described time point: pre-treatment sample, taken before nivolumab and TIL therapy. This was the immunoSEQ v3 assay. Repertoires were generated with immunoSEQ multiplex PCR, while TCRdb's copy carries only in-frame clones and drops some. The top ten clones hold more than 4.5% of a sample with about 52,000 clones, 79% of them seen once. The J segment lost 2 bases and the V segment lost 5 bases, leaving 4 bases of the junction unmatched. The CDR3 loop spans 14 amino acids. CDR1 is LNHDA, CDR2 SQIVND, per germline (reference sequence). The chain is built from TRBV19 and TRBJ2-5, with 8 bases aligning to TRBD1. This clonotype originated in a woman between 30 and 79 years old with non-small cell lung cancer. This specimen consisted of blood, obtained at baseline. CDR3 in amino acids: CASSSRQGQETQYF. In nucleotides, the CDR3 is TGTGCCAGTAGTTCTCGACAGGGGCAAGAGACCCAGTACTTC.